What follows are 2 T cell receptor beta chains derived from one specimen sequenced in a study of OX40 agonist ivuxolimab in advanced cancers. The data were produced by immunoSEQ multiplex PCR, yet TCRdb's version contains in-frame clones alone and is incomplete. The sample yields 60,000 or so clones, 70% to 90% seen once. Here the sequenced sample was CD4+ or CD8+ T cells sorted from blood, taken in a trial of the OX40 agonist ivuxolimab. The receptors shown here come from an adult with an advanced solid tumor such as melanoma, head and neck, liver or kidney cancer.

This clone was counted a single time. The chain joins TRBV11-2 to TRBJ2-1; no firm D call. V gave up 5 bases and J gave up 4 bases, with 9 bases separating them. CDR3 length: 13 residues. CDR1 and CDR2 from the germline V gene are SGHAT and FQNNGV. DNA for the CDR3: TGTGCCAGCAGCCAACCTAATTACAATGAGCAGTTCTTC. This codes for CASSQPNYNEQFF. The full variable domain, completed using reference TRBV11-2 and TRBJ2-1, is EAGVAQSPRYKIIEKRQSVAFWCNPISGHATLYWYQQILGQGPKLLIQFQNNGVVDDSQLPKDRFSAERLKGVDSTLKIQPAKLEDSAVYLCASSQPNYNEQFFGPGTRLTVL.

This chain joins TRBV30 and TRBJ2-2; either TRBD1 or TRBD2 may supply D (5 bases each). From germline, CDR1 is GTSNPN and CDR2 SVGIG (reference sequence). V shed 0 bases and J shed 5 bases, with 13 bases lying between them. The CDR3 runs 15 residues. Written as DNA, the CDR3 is TGTGCCTGGAGTGTACTGGGTGAGGGGACCGGGGAGCTGTTTTTT. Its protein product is CAWSVLGEGTGELFF.